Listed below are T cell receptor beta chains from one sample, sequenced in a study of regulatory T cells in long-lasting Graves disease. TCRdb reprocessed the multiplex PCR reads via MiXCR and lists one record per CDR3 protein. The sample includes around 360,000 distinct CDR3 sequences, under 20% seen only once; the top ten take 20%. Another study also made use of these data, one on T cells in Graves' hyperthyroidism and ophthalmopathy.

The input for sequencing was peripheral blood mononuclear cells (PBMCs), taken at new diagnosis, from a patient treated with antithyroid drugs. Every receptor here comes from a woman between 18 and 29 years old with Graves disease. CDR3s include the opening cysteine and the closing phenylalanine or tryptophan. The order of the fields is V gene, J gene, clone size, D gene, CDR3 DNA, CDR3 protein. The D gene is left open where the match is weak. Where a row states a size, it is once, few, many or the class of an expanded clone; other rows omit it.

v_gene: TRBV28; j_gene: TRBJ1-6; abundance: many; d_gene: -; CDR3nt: TGTGCCAGCAGTCTCCCTTCGGTGCTTTCACCCCTCCACTTT; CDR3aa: CASSLPSVLSPLHF
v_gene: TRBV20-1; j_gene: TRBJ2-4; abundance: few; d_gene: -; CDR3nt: TGCCGGATGGCAGGAGCGGCCAAAAACATTCAGTACTTC; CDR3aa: CRMAGAAKNIQYF
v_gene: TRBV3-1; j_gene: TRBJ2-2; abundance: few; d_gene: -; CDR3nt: TGTGCCAGCAGCCCAACGGGCTTCAGAAACACCGGGGAGCTGTTTTTT; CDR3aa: CASSPTGFRNTGELFF
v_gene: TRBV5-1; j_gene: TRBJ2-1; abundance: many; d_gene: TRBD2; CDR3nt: TGCGCCAGCAGCAGCACTAGCGTAAACAATGAGCAGTTCTTC; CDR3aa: CASSSTSVNNEQFF
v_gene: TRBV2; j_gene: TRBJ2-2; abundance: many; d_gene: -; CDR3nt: TGTGCCAGCATTAGACAGGTTTTAGCGAACACCGGGGAGCTGTTTTTT; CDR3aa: CASIRQVLANTGELFF
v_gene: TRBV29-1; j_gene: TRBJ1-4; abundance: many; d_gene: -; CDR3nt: TGCAGCGTTCTTAACGGTCCGGAACTGTTTTTT; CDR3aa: CSVLNGPELFF
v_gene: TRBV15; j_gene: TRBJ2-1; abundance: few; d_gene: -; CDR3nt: TGTGCCACCAGCAGAGATGGAGGGATCGATGAGCAGTTCTTC; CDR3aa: CATSRDGGIDEQFF
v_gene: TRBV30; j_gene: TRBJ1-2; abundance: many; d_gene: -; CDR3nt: TGTGCCTGGAGTGTGGTAGGAAACTATGGCTACACCTTC; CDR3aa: CAWSVVGNYGYTF
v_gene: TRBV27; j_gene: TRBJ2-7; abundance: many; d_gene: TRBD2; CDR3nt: TGTGCCAGCAGTTTAAATCCGGCGGGAGGGACCTACGAGCAGTACTTC; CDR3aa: CASSLNPAGGTYEQYF
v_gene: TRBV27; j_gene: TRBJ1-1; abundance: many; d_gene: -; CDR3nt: TGTGCCAGCAGTTTCAGGGGATACACTGAAGCTTTCTTT; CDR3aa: CASSFRGYTEAFF
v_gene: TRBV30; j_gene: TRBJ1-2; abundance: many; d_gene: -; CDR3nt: TGTGCTCGGTCGGGGGCCGGAGGCTACACCTTC; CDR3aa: CARSGAGGYTF
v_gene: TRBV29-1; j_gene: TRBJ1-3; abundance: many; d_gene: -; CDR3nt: TGCAGCGTTAGGAATAATGGAAACACCATATATTTT; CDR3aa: CSVRNNGNTIYF
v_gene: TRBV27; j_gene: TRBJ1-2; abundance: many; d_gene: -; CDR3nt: TGTGCCAGCAAATTCACCTGGTCCTCCAACTATGGCTACACCTTC; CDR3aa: CASKFTWSSNYGYTF
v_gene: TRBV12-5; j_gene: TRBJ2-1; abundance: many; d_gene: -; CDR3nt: TGTGCTGGCCCTGGGGTAGGTCTGCAATTGTTCTTC; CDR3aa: CAGPGVGLQLFF
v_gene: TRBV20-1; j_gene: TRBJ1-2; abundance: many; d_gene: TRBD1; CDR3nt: TGCAGTGCTAGAGGGCGACAGGGGGAGAGGGGGAACTATGGCTACACCTTC; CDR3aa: CSARGRQGERGNYGYTF
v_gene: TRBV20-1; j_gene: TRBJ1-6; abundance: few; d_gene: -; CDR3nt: TGCAGTGCTAGAGTCCAGGGTGAATATAATTCACCCCTCCACTTT; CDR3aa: CSARVQGEYNSPLHF
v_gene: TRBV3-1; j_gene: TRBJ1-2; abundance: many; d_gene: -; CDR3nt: TGTGCCAGCAGACAAGGGGGACGGACTAACTATGGCTACACCTTC; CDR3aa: CASRQGGRTNYGYTF
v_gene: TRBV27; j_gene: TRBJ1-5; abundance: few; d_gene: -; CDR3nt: TGTGCCAGCAGTATACAAGTCAATCAGCCCCAGCATTTT; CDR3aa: CASSIQVNQPQHF
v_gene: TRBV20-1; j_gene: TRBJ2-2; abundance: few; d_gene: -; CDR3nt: TGCAGTGCTGGTGGCGCGGGCCAGAACACCGGGGAGCTGTTTTTT; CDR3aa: CSAGGAGQNTGELFF
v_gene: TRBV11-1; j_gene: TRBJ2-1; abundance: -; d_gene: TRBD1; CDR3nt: TGTGCCAGCAGCCTACCGACAGGGATCAATGAGCAGTTCTTC; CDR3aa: CASSLPTGINEQFF
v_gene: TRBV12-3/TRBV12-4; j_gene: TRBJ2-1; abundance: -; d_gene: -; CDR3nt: TGTGCCAGCAGCCTAGACACCCCGACCTACAATGAGCAGTTCTTC; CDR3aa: CASSLDTPTYNEQFF
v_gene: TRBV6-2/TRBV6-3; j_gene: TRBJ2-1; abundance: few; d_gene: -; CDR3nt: TGTGCCAGCAGTGCAAGGGATACATACAATGAGCAGTTCTTC; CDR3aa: CASSARDTYNEQFF
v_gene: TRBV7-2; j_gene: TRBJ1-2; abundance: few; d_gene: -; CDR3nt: TGTGCCAGCAGCCCCAATGGGTATTCGGGGGGCTACACCTTC; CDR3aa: CASSPNGYSGGYTF
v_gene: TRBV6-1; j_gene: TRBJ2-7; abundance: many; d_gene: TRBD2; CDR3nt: TGTGCCAGCAGTGAACCCCGCCAGGCTAGCGGGGGGGCTCTCTACGAGCAGTACTTC; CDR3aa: CASSEPRQASGGALYEQYF
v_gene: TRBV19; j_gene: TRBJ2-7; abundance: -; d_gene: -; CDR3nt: TGTGCCAGTAGTATAGGTTACAGCACGGCGTACGAGCAGTACTTC; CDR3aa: CASSIGYSTAYEQYF
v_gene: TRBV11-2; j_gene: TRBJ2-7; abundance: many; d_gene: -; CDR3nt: TGTGCCAGCAGCTCAGTAAGAGGGCCTAGAAGCGAGCAGTACTTC; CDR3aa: CASSSVRGPRSEQYF
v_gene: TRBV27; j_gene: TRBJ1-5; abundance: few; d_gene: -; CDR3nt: TGTGCCAGCAGTTTAGAGGGGTATCTGCCCCAGCATTTT; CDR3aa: CASSLEGYLPQHF
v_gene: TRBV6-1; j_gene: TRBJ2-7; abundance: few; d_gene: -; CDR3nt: TGTGCCAGCAGTCGGGACACCTACGAGCAGTACTTC; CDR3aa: CASSRDTYEQYF
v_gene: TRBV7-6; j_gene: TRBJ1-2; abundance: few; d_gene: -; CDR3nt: TGTGCCAGCAGCCCGCGCGGGGATTATGGCTACACCTTC; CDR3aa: CASSPRGDYGYTF
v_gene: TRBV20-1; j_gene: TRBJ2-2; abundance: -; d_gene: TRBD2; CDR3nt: TGCAGTGCTAGAGATCCTAGCGGGGGGTCCGGGGAGCTGTTTTTT; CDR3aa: CSARDPSGGSGELFF
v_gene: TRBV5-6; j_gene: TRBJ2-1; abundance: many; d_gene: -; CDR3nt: TGTGCCAGCAGCTTGGGGTCCGCTGAGCAGTTCTTC; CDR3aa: CASSLGSAEQFF
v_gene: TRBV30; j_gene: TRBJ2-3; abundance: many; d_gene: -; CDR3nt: TGTGCCTGGCGAGCGGAGCTAATCACAGATACGCAGTATTTT; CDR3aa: CAWRAELITDTQYF
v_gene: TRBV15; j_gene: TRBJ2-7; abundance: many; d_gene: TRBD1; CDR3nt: TGTGCCACCAGCGGGGGACAGGAACCTTACGAGCAGTACTTC; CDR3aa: CATSGGQEPYEQYF
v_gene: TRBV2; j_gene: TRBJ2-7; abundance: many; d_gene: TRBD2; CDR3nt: TGTGCCAGCAGTGATCCGACTAGCGGGCTAAGGACCTACGAGCAGTACTTC; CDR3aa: CASSDPTSGLRTYEQYF
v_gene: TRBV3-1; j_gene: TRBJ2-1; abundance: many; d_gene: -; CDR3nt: TGTGCCAGCAGCCGCGACAGTGGGTTCTACAATGAGCAGTTCTTC; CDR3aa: CASSRDSGFYNEQFF
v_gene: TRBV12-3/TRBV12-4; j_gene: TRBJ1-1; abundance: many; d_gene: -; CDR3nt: TGTGCCAGCAGTTTTGGAGGGGGGTGGAACACTGAAGCTTTCTTT; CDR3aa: CASSFGGGWNTEAFF
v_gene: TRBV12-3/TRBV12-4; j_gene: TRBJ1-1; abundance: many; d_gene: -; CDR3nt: TGTGCCAGCAGTTTAGCAGGGTTAGCTGAAGCTTTCTTT; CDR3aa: CASSLAGLAEAFF
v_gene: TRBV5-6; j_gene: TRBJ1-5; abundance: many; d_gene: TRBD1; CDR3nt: TGTGCCAGCAGCTTGGCCAGGGACAGGTCTAATCCCCAGCATTTT; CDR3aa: CASSLARDRSNPQHF
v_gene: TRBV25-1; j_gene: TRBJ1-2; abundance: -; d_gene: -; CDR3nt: TGTGCCAGCAGTGAATACGGCGTGGGTGGCTACACCTTC; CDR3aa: CASSEYGVGGYTF
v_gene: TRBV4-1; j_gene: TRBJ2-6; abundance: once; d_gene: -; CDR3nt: TGCGCCAGCAGCCGGGGCCTTCGGGCGGGGGCCAACGTCCTGACTTTC; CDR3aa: CASSRGLRAGANVLTF
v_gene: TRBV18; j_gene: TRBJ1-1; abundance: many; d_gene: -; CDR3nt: TGTGCCAGCTCACCGGCCTTCAACAGGGATATGAACTCCGGGGCTTTCTTT; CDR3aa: CASSPAFNRDMNSGAFF
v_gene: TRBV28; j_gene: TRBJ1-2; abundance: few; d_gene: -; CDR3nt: TGTGCCAGCAGCCGCATTAGCGGGGCTAACTATGGCTACACCTTC; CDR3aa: CASSRISGANYGYTF
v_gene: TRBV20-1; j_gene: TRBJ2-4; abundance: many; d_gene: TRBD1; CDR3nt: TGCAGTGCTAAGCGACAGGGTAAAGAAAACATTCAGTACTTC; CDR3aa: CSAKRQGKENIQYF
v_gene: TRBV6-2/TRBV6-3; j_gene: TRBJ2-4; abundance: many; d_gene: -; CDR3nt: TGTGCCAGCAGTTACTCGCTAGCCAAAAACATTCAGTACTTC; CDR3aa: CASSYSLAKNIQYF
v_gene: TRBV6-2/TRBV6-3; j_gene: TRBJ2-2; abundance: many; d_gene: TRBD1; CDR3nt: TGTGCCAGCAAAAGCGGACAGGGGGACACCGGGGAGCTGTTTTTT; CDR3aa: CASKSGQGDTGELFF
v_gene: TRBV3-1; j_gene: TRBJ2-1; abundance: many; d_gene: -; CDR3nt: TGTGCCAGCAGCCAAGGCCAGATAACTACCAATGAGCAGTTCTTC; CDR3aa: CASSQGQITTNEQFF
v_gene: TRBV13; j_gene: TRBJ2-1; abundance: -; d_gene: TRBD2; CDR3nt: TGTGCCAGCGAGACTAGCGGGAGGCAACGGTACAATGAGCAGTTCTTC; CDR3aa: CASETSGRQRYNEQFF
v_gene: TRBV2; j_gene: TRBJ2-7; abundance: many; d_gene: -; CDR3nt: TGTGCCACCCGGACGGGAACCTACGAGCAGTACTTC; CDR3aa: CATRTGTYEQYF
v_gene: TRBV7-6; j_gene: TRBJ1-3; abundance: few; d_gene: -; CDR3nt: TGTGCCAGCAGCCTTACAGGGACGGGAAACACCATATATTTT; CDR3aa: CASSLTGTGNTIYF
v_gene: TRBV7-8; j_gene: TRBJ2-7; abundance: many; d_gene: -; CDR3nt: TGTGCCAGCAGCCCCCTATTCGAGCAGTACTTC; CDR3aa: CASSPLFEQYF
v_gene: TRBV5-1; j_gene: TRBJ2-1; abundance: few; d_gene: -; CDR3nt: -; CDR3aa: CASSIYLCSVMGLAISNEQFF
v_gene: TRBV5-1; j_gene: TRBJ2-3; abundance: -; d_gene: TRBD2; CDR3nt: TGCGCCAGCAGCTTGGGTCCTAGCGGGTTTAATACGCAGTATTTT; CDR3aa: CASSLGPSGFNTQYF
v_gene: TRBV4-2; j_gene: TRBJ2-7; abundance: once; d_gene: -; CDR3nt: TGTGCCAGCAGCCAAGATTGGGGTACCGAGCAGTACTTC; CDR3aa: CASSQDWGTEQYF